This entry concerns a single TCR beta chain. No antigen is known for it. Germline CDR1 LNHDA, CDR2 SQIVND (reference sequence). The CDR3 totals 14 residues. V was pared by 4 bases and J by 7 bases, with 14 bases between. Primers for the PCR totalled 60 Vbeta and 13 Jbeta. The data were produced by immunoSEQ multiplex PCR, yet TCRdb's version contains in-frame clones alone and is incomplete. The data hold about 190,000 clones, with more than 80% observed a single time. The sample comes from a study of cytomegalovirus exposure and HLA in healthy donors. Study results and caveats: The authors enumerated over 150 TCR beta chains as linked to cytomegalovirus. In an earlier analysis, productive rearrangement rates for most beta V segments clustered near 87% or 30%. It was reported that TCR beta sequences correctly inferred the HLA-A and HLA-B alleles for most subjects.

The genes are TRBV19 and TRBJ1-5; tentative D call: TRBD1 (5 bases). Material for sequencing was PBMCs. This TCR was sampled from a woman between 50 and 59 years old in good health and CMV-seropositive. The CDR3 DNA reads TGTGCCAGTAGTACAACTCGCGGGGGGCAGCCCCAGCATTTT. It is translated as CASSTTRGGQPQHF. Full variable domain (remainder filled in from reference TRBV19 and TRBJ1-5): DGGITQSPKYLFRKEGQNVTLSCEQNLNHDAMYWYRQDPGQGLRLIYYSQIVNDFQKGDIAEGYSVSREKKESFPLTVTSAQKNPTAFYLCASSTTRGGQPQHFGDGTRLSIL.